Listed below are T cell receptor delta chains from one sample, sequenced in a study of Vδ1+ human thymocytes. TCRdb ran CATT on the multiplex PCR reads. Altogether about 58,000 delta-chain clones are present, approximately 15% being singletons, with the ten largest covering around 0.37%. Sequencing was carried out using Vdelta1+ gamma-delta thymocytes from the thymus. The receptors originated from a girl under three years old who had congenital heart surgery. The CDR3 runs from the conserved cysteine through the conserved F or W. The order of the fields is D gene, V gene, clone size, J gene, CDR3 DNA, CDR3 protein. The D gene is left open where the match is weak. A clone size is listed for some rows: how often the clone was seen (once, few, many), or a class if it is expanded.

TRDD3	TRDV1	few	TRDJ1	TGTGCTCTTGGGGAACTGCACTGGGGGCCCCACACCGATAAACTCATCTTT	CALGELHWGPHTDKLIF
TRDD3	TRDV1	NA	TRDJ1	TGTGCTCTTGGGGAGGGCCTTCCTTCCCTCCCGACCAACTGGGGGATACGGACGTACACCGATAAACTCATCTTT	CALGEGLPSLPTNWGIRTYTDKLIF
NA	TRDV1	NA	TRDJ1	TGTGCTCTTGGAGAACCTTCCCGTACTGGGTGCACCGATAAACTCATCTTT	CALGEPSRTGCTDKLIF
TRDD3	TRDV1	NA	TRDJ1	TGTGCTCTTGGGGAACGGGAGATATCCTATCGGGGGATACGCCCCGGTACCGATAAACTCATCTTT	CALGEREISYRGIRPGTDKLIF
TRDD3	TRDV1	few	TRDJ1	TGTGCCCTTGGGGAACCCCTGGGGGATTATAAACTCATCTTT	CALGEPLGDYKLIF
TRDD3	TRDV1	few	TRDJ1	TGTGCTCTTGGGGAACCCGCCGGCCTACGGGGAAAGGTACTGGGGGATTCCCTTTCGTACACCGATAAACTCATCTTT	CALGEPAGLRGKVLGDSLSYTDKLIF
TRDD3	TRDV1	few	TRDJ1	TGTGCTCTTGGGAAAGTACGCCACTCCCCAACTGTGGGTGGGGGATACGCTTCAAGCGATAAACTCATCTTT	CALGKVRHSPTVGGGYASSDKLIF
NA	TRDV1	few	TRDJ1	TGTGCTCTTGGGGAACTCGGGGATCTTACCGATAAACTCATCTTT	CALGELGDLTDKLIF
TRDD3	TRDV1	NA	TRDJ1	TGTGCTCTTGGGGAGCGTCGGGATGGACGTAGTACTGGGGGGCAGAGGTGGACCGATAAACTCATCTTT	CALGERRDGRSTGGQRWTDKLIF
NA	TRDV1	NA	TRDJ1	TGTGCTCTTGGGCCCAAGGGTTACGGTCGAAATCCAAAAATACTCATCTTT	CALGPKGYGRNPKILIF
TRDD3	TRDV1	NA	TRDJ1	TGTGCTCTTGGGGCGGGGATACGCGCGCGCAGGGACGATAAACTCATCTTT	CALGAGIRARRDDKLIF
NA	TRDV1	NA	TRDJ1	TGTGCTCTTGGGGAACTAGCCCTGTACACCGATAAACTCATCTTT	CALGELALYTDKLIF
NA	TRDV1	few	TRDJ1	TGTGCTCTTGGGGAATTTATCCTTCCTACTTTAGACGGGGGGATACGAGAAAAGACCGACACCGATAAACTCATCTTT	CALGEFILPTLDGGIREKTDTDKLIF
TRDD3	TRDV1	few	TRDJ1	TGTGCTCTTGGGGAATTGAGGATGGGGGATATCTACGCCGATAAACTCATCTTT	CALGELRMGDIYADKLIF
NA	TRDV1	NA	TRDJ1	TGTGCTCTTGGGGAACCATCCATCTCTCCAAGGTACACCGATAAACTCATCTTT	CALGEPSISPRYTDKLIF
NA	TRDV1	NA	TRDJ1	TGTGCTCTTGGGGACGGTTACGGTTGGGGACCATCGGGCACCGATAAACTCATCTTT	CALGDGYGWGPSGTDKLIF